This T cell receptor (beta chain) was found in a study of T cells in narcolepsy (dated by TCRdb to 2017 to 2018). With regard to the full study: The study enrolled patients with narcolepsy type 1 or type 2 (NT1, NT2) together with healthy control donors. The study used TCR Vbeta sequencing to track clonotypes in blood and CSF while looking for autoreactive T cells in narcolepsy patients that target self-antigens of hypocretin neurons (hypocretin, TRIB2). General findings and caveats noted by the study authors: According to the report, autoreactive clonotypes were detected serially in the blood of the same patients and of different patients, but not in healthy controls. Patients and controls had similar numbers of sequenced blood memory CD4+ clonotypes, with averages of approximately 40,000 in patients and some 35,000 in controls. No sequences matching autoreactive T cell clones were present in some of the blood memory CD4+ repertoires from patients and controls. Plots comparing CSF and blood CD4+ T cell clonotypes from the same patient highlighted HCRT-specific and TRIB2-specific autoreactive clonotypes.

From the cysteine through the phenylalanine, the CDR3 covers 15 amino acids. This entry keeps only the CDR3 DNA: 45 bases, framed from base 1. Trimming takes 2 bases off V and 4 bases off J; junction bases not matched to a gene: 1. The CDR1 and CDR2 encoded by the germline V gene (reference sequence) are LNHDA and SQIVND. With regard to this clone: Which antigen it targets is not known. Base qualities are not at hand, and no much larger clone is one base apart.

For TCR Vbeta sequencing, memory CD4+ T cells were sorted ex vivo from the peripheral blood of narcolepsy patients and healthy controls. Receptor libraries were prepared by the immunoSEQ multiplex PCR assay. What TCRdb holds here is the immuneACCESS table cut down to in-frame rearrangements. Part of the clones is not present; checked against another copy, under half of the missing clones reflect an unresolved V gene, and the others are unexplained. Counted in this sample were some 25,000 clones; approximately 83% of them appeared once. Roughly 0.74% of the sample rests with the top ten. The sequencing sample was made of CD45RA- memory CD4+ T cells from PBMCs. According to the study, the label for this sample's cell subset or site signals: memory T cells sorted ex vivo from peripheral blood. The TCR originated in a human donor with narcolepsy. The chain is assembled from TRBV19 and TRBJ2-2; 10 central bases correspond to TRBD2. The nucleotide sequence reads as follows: TGTGCCAGTAGTATACCTAGCGGGAGCACCGGGGAGCTGTTTTTT. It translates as CASSIPSGSTGELFF.